This T cell receptor (beta chain) was captured by sequencing in a study of blood T cell repertoires in COVID-19. Study overall: From the United States, Italy and Spain came samples of acute and convalescent COVID-19. PBMCs, B-cell-depleted T cells, or T cells were the source of the cDNA or gDNA that made up the material.

Participants were aged roughly 18 to 95 years, lived in 20 to 25 US areas, and enrolled virtually. Germline trimming cut 4 bases from V and 6 bases from J; bases unmatched to any gene: 9. This CDR3 has 15 residues. In germline, CDR1 is MDHEN, CDR2 SYDVKM. Sequencing was performed with immunoSEQ multiplex PCR; in TCRdb, only in-frame clones are kept and a portion is missing. Of roughly 210,000 clones in the sample, roughly 91% were seen once. The genes are TRBV28 and TRBJ1-2, with 9 bases fitting TRBD1. Sequenced: PBMCs or T cells enriched from blood (not recorded which). This clonotype originated in a man between 25 and 39 years old in a cohort exposed to, infected with or recovered from COVID-19 (not recorded which). The CDR3 DNA follows: TGTGCCAGCAGTTCGCCCCAGACAGGGGGGGATGGCTACACCTTC. Its protein product is CASSSPQTGGDGYTF.